The T cell receptor beta chain under discussion was sequenced for a study of T cell clones after liver transplantation. Study at large: Tolerant meant at least one year fully off immunosuppression without liver enzymes above twice normal. Samples came pre-transplant, pre-randomization before withdrawal, and post-randomization after withdrawal ended.

This CDR3 has 16 amino acids. Germline CDR1 MNHNS, CDR2 SASEGT. Generated by immunoSEQ multiplex PCR, the TCRdb table keeps only in-frame clones and is missing some. The sample includes 50,000 to 60,000 clones, over 60% of them seen just once. Notes on this clone: The germline gene is not matched at one end of the junction; a read error may be the cause. Different DNA sequences within this sample yield the same CDR3.

The origin of this receptor is a human patient who received a liver transplant. The graft donor may be the source of some T cells. The starting material was CD4+ T cells from blood, obtained at the 22-month timepoint. This sequence joins TRBV6-1 and TRBJ1-5; TRBD1 is a possible D gene (5 bases). CDR3 residues: CASSEAWKGQSRPQHF. Written as DNA, the CDR3 is TGTGCCAGCAGCGAAGCTTGGAAGGGGCAAAGTCGGCCCCAGCATTTT.